This passage covers 24 T cell receptor beta chains from one sample sequenced in a study of OX40 agonist ivuxolimab in advanced cancers. Libraries were prepared by immunoSEQ multiplex PCR; TCRdb keeps only in-frame clonotypes and omits some of them. The data contain tens of thousands of clones, about 81% of them seen just once; the ten biggest clones take up 5%. Sequenced here: CD4+ or CD8+ T cells sorted from blood, sampled in a trial of the OX40 agonist ivuxolimab. These receptors were taken from an adult with an advanced solid tumor such as melanoma, head and neck, liver or kidney cancer.

The V call is TRBV4-1, the J call TRBJ2-2; D is possibly TRBD1 (5 bases). The V end lost 3 bases, the J end lost 6 bases, and 11 bases lay between the germline ends. The CDR3 extends over 14 amino acids. Germline V gives CDR1 MGHRA, CDR2 YSYEKL. The CDR3 nucleotides read TGCGCCAGCAGCCAGCAATTAGGGGCCGGGGAGCTGTTTTTT. Protein product: CASSQQLGAGELFF.

The chain uses TRBV10-3 and TRBJ1-6; D is unresolved. This CDR3 comprises 15 residues. The V end was cut by 0 bases, the J end by 7 bases, with 10 bases between. The germline CDR1 and CDR2 sequences are ENHRY and SYGVKD. The CDR3 nucleotides are TGTGCCATCAGTGAGTCAAGAGGGTTGAATTCACCCCTCCACTTT. The encoded protein is CAISESRGLNSPLHF.

This chain joins TRBV5-1 and TRBJ1-1; 10 bases are a match to TRBD1. With V trimmed by 0 bases and J by 6 bases, 5 bases remained unmatched. CDR1 SGHRS and CDR2 YFSETQ come from the germline V gene. The CDR3 totals 15 residues. The CDR3, as DNA: TGCGCCAGCAGCTTGGCTGGGACAGGGGAATCTGAAGCTTTCTTT. It yields the protein CASSLAGTGESEAFF.

The V and J genes are TRBV19 and TRBJ1-5; D may be TRBD1 (5 bases). The germline gives CDR1 LNHDA, CDR2 SQIVND (reference sequence). V lost 4 bases and J 6 bases, leaving 16 bases between the germline ends. The CDR3 runs to 15 residues. The CDR3 nucleotides are TGTGCCAGTAGTACCCGGGTGGGGGTTGGTCAGCCCCAGCATTTT. Amino acid sequence: CASSTRVGVGQPQHF. The full variable domain, with the rest looked up from reference TRBV19 and TRBJ1-5, is DGGITQSPKYLFRKEGQNVTLSCEQNLNHDAMYWYRQDPGQGLRLIYYSQIVNDFQKGDIAEGYSVSREKKESFPLTVTSAQKNPTAFYLCASSTRVGVGQPQHFGDGTRLSIL.

This chain joins TRBV7-2 and TRBJ2-3; D is undetermined. The V gene's germline CDR1 is SGHTA and CDR2 FQGNSA. V shed 1 base and J shed 4 bases, with 6 bases lying between them. This CDR3 is 13 amino acids long. This CDR3 is CASSLGRADTQYF. Written as DNA, the CDR3 is TGTGCCAGCAGCTTAGGGCGTGCAGATACGCAGTATTTT.

The rearrangement uses TRBV5-1 and TRBJ2-5, with a possible D match to TRBD2 (6 bases). This CDR3 has 15 residues. In germline, CDR1 is SGHRS, CDR2 YFSETQ. V lost 3 bases and J 5 bases, leaving 17 bases between the germline ends. The DNA of the CDR3 is TGCGCCAGCAGCTCGGGCGGTCCGGAGGGGGAGACCCAGTACTTC. Protein sequence: CASSSGGPEGETQYF.

This clone was detected only once. The gene calls are TRBV4-1 and TRBJ1-2; possibly TRBD1 for D (6 bases). The CDR3 has 16 residues. V dropped 2 bases and J dropped 2 bases, with 15 bases sitting between them. CDR1 is MGHRA, CDR2 YSYEKL, per germline. Here the CDR3 DNA reads TGCGCCAGCAGCCAACCGATAAGGACAGACAACTATGGCTACACCTTC. This sequence encodes CASSQPIRTDNYGYTF.

The chain carries TRBV4-1 and TRBJ2-3; D is perhaps TRBD1 or TRBD2 (6 bases each). V was trimmed by 4 bases and J by 2 bases, leaving 16 bases between them. The CDR3 is 16 amino acids. Germline values: CDR1 MGHRA, CDR2 YSYEKL. This CDR3 is CASSPERGLNTDTQYF. The CDR3 nucleotides are TGCGCCAGCAGCCCAGAACGGGGGCTTAACACAGATACGCAGTATTTT.

The J gene is TRBJ1-5, the V gene TRBV7-2; perhaps TRBD1 as D (5 bases). The CDR3 length is 16 residues. The germline V and J ends were trimmed by 4 bases and 6 bases, with 19 bases remaining between them. From germline, CDR1 is SGHTA and CDR2 FQGNSA. The CDR3 sequence: CASSSPNGGVGQPQHF. The CDR3 coding sequence is TGTGCCAGCAGCTCCCCAAACGGGGGGGTAGGTCAGCCCCAGCATTTT.

The CDR3 reads CASSAGQGGREAFF. As DNA, the CDR3 is TGTGCCAGCAGTGCCGGACAGGGCGGACGAGAAGCTTTCTTT. J is TRBJ1-1 and V is TRBV6-5; 8 bases map to TRBD1. Germline assignment: CDR1 MNHEY and CDR2 SVGAGI. The CDR3 runs to 14 residues. Germline trimming cut 5 bases from V and 8 bases from J; bases unmatched to any gene: 10.

Judged by abundance, this clone is medium-sized. This chain connects TRBV4-1 to TRBJ2-5; TRBD2 agrees at 7 bases. CDR3 size: 15 residues. Germline V gene data show CDR1 as MGHRA and CDR2 as YSYEKL. The V gene end was trimmed by 4 bases and the J gene end by 5 bases; junction bases not matched to a gene: 10. CDR3 nucleotides: TGCGCCAGCAGCCCCGAGGATAGCGGGCGGGAGACCCAGTACTTC. Translated, it gives CASSPEDSGRETQYF.

About this clone itself: Additional DNA sequences in this sample encode the identical CDR3. This chain uses TRBV6-1 with TRBJ1-2; D may be TRBD1 (6 bases). Trimming cost V 5 bases and J 8 bases, with 9 bases left between them. CDR1 and CDR2 from the germline V gene are MNHNS and SASEGT. The CDR3 totals 11 residues. The CDR3: CASSYRDGYTF. As DNA, the CDR3 is TGTGCCAGCAGTTACAGGGACGGCTACACCTTC.

V usage is TRBV7-9 and J usage is TRBJ1-2; 7 bases are shared with TRBD1. Trimming took 2 bases from V and 7 from J; bases not matched to a gene: 4. Per germline, CDR1 SEHNR and CDR2 FQNEAQ (reference sequence). There are 13 residues in the CDR3. This CDR3 is CASSLQGVFGYTF. CDR3 nucleotide sequence: TGTGCCAGCAGCTTACAGGGGGTATTTGGCTACACCTTC.

This chain's CDR3 is CASRRAGGFEKLFF. The CDR3 coding sequence is TGCGCCAGCAGGCGGGCAGGGGGCTTTGAAAAACTGTTTTTT. The genes are TRBV23-1 and TRBJ1-4; 8 nucleotides line up with TRBD1. TRBV23-1 is flagged as an ORF with uncertain function. The CDR3 is made up of 14 amino acids. The V gene end was trimmed by 6 bases and the J gene end by 7 bases; junction bases not matched to a gene: 7.

This clone was detected only a few times. This rearrangement joins TRBV29-1 to TRBJ2-7; no clear D gene. The CDR3 runs to 14 residues. V was shortened by 0 bases and J by 1 base, with 10 bases between the two germline ends. Germline V lookup: CDR1 SQVTM, CDR2 ANQGSEA. CDR3 protein: CSVEETRQSYEQYF. CDR3 bases: TGCAGCGTTGAAGAGACGCGACAATCCTACGAGCAGTACTTC.

This clone was seen only once. The chain is built from TRBV19 and TRBJ1-1; TRBD1 matches 8 bases. The CDR3 runs 14 residues. Germline-derived CDR1 and CDR2 are LNHDA and SQIVND (reference sequence). The trim removed 8 bases at V and 1 base at J, leaving 6 bases unmatched. CDR3 nucleotides: TGTGCCAGTTCCGGACAGGGATCGAACACTGAAGCTTTCTTT. Translating it yields CASSGQGSNTEAFF.

The CDR3 nucleotides read TGTGCCAGCAGCTTGGCCTTTGGGGAATACGAGCAGTACTTC. It translates to CASSLAFGEYEQYF. The J gene is TRBJ2-7, the V gene TRBV5-5; no definite D call. The CDR3 covers 14 residues. Germline CDR1 SGHKS, CDR2 YYEKEE (reference sequence). V dropped 0 bases and J dropped 4 bases, with 11 bases sitting between them.

This rearrangement joins TRBV9 to TRBJ1-3, with a weak D call TRBD1 (5 bases). V gave up 2 bases and J gave up 8 bases, with 17 bases separating them. Germline values: CDR1 SGDLS, CDR2 YYNGEE. The CDR3 has 15 residues. For the CDR3, the DNA is TGTGCCAGCAGCGTGGAGGGGTACCGCGCGGACACCATATATTTT. It is translated as CASSVEGYRADTIYF.

The gene calls are TRBV11-3 and TRBJ1-1, with D perhaps TRBD1 (5 bases). The CDR3 is 14 amino acids. V was pared by 3 bases and J by 4 bases, with 12 bases between. The germline CDR1 and CDR2 sequences are SGHNT and YENEEA. CDR3 region: CASSFWRGSTEAFF. CDR3 coding DNA: TGTGCCAGCAGCTTCTGGAGGGGAAGCACTGAAGCTTTCTTT.

This clone was seen a handful of times. The J gene is TRBJ2-5, the V gene TRBV2, with D possibly being TRBD2 (6 bases). The V end lost 3 bases, the J end lost 4 bases, and 9 bases lay between the germline ends. Germline CDR1 SNHLY, CDR2 FYNNEI. The CDR3 has 13 amino acids. CDR3 in DNA: TGTGCCAGCAGTGATGTTAGCGGAGAGACCCAGTACTTC. Translation: CASSDVSGETQYF. The full variable domain, with the rest looked up from reference TRBV2 and TRBJ2-5, is EPEVTQTPSHQVTQMGQEVILRCVPISNHLYFYWYRQILGQKVEFLVSFYNNEISEKSEIFDDQFSVERPDGSNFTLKIRSTKLEDSAMYFCASSDVSGETQYFGPGTRLLVL.

The chain combines TRBV27 with TRBJ2-5, with D unclear. Trimming cost V 6 bases and J 4 bases, with 9 bases left between them. This CDR3 has 12 amino acids. CDR1 is MNHEY and CDR2 is SMNVEV in the germline V gene (reference sequence). The CDR3 sequence is CASRGSRETQYF. The CDR3 DNA reads TGTGCCAGCAGGGGTTCTAGAGAGACCCAGTACTTC.

This clone was observed a few times. This chain connects TRBV10-1 to TRBJ2-7, with D uncertain. The CDR3 is 13 residues long. The germline V gene has CDR1 WNHNN and CDR2 SYGVQD (reference sequence). Trimming stripped 4 bases from V and 2 bases from J, with 9 bases between. CDR3 coding DNA: TGCGCCAGCAGTGTGGATGGGCCCTACGAGCAGTACTTC. This sequence encodes CASSVDGPYEQYF.

The chain couples TRBV14 to TRBJ2-3; D gene uncertain. This CDR3 spans 12 amino acids. Germline CDR1 is SGHDN and CDR2 is FVKESK. Trimming stripped 2 bases from V and 5 bases from J, with 5 bases between. CDR3 nucleotide sequence: TGTGCCAGCAGCCAATTTGAAGATACGCAGTATTTT. Protein sequence: CASSQFEDTQYF. The variable domain in full, with the rest retrieved from reference TRBV14 and TRBJ2-3, is EAGVTQFPSHSVIEKGQTVTLRCDPISGHDNLYWYRRVMGKEIKFLLHFVKESKQDESGMPNNRFLAERTGGTYSTLKVQPAELEDSGVYFCASSQFEDTQYFGPGTRLTVL.

The rearrangement joins TRBV19 to TRBJ1-1; 10 bases fit TRBD1. The V gene's germline CDR1 is LNHDA and CDR2 SQIVND (reference sequence). This CDR3 has 16 amino acids. The J segment lost 0 bases and the V segment lost 4 bases, leaving 5 bases of the junction unmatched. The CDR3 sequence is CASSKTGQGMNTEAFF. CDR3 DNA: TGTGCCAGTAGTAAAACGGGACAGGGGATGAACACTGAAGCTTTCTTT.